Below, 18 T cell receptor beta chains from the same sample are listed, as sequenced in a study of shared clonotypes between healthy human individuals (dated by TCRdb to between 2020 and 2021). Preparation of the library involved the immunoSEQ multiplex PCR assay. TCRdb's version of the immuneACCESS table is confined to in-frame rearrangements and falls short of the full clone set. An unresolved V gene accounts for under half of the shortfall where checked; the remainder is of unknown origin. In this sample the table shows 400,000 to 600,000 clones, about 85% of which occur a single time. The top ten constitute approximately 13% of the sample. Sequencing was performed on PBMCs. Every receptor here comes from a woman in her 40s in good health. Some clones in this sample may be carry-over from other donors' samples.

The chain links TRBV5-4 to TRBJ1-2, with no clear D. The CDR3 is 13 amino acids. The germline gives CDR1 SGHNT, CDR2 YYREEE (reference sequence). The germline V and J ends were trimmed by 0 bases and 0 bases, with 3 bases remaining between them. CDR3 loop: CASSLVSNYGYTF. CDR3 in DNA: TGTGCCAGCAGCTTGGTTTCTAACTATGGCTACACCTTC.

This clone was counted a few times. The chain couples TRBV29-1 to TRBJ1-2; D might be TRBD1 (5 bases). CDR1 and CDR2 from the germline V gene are SQVTM and ANQGSEA. V lost 6 bases and J 6 bases, leaving 14 bases between the germline ends. The CDR3 has 12 amino acids. The CDR3 DNA follows: TGCAGCGTGGACCTCAGGGAACATGGCTACACCTTC. Translated, it gives CSVDLREHGYTF.

The rearrangement links TRBV6-6 to TRBJ2-7, with 10 positions matching TRBD2. V lost 3 bases and J lost 2; bases outside the gene matches: 4. The V gene's germline CDR1 is MNHNY and CDR2 SVGAGI (reference sequence). The CDR3 covers 15 residues. CDR3 residues: CASSYGTSATYEQYF. CDR3 sequence (DNA): TGTGCCAGCAGTTATGGGACTAGCGCGACCTACGAGCAGTACTTC.

The V and J genes are TRBV19 and TRBJ1-5; D not resolved. This CDR3 has 15 residues. Germline CDR1 LNHDA, CDR2 SQIVND (reference sequence). With 6 bases removed from V and 3 bases from J, the gap between germline ends came to 15 bases. In nucleotides, the CDR3 is TGTGCCAGTAGCCCCCGGCGGGGTAACAATCAGCCCCAGCATTTT. Translation gives CASSPRRGNNQPQHF.

This chain joins TRBV19 and TRBJ1-2, with TRBD1 identical over 9 bases. J lost 7 bases, V lost 7 bases, and 13 bases had no gene match. The CDR3 loop spans 15 amino acids. In germline, CDR1 is LNHDA, CDR2 SQIVND (reference sequence). The CDR3 DNA reads as TGTGCCAGTAATGAACAGGGACAGGGAATCGGTGGCTACACCTTC. Translated, it gives CASNEQGQGIGGYTF.

The V and J genes are TRBV6-1 and TRBJ2-4; a weak D match, TRBD2 (5 bases). Germline V gene data show CDR1 as MNHNS and CDR2 as SASEGT. This CDR3 is built from 14 residues. V lost 6 bases and J 2 bases, leaving 11 bases between the germline ends. CDR3 in amino acids: CASRRLATKNIQYF. As DNA, the CDR3 is TGTGCCAGCAGGCGGCTAGCAACCAAAAACATTCAGTACTTC.

The chain joins TRBV18 to TRBJ2-5; 8 bases agree with TRBD1. V lost 3 bases and J lost 2; bases outside the gene matches: 2. Germline-derived CDR1 and CDR2 are KGHSH and LQKENI. CDR3 length: 14 amino acids. This CDR3 is CASSPGQGQETQYF. The DNA for the CDR3 is TGTGCCAGCTCACCTGGACAGGGACAAGAGACCCAGTACTTC.

The genes are TRBV29-1 and TRBJ1-2; D is perhaps TRBD1 (6 bases). CDR1 is SQVTM, CDR2 ANQGSEA, per germline. The CDR3 loop spans 12 amino acids. The V gene lost 8 bases and the J gene lost 3 bases, with 13 bases spanning the gap. The CDR3, as DNA: TGCAGCACAATACAGGGAGACTATGGCTACACCTTC. Translation gives CSTIQGDYGYTF. The full variable domain, completed using reference TRBV29-1 and TRBJ1-2, is SAVISQKPSRDICQRGTSLTIQCQVDSQVTMMFWYRQQPGQSLTLIATANQGSEATYESGFVIDKFPISRPNLTFSTLTVSNMSPEDSSIYLCSTIQGDYGYTFGSGTRLTVV.

This chain uses TRBV7-6 with TRBJ2-1; TRBD1 aligns across 10 bases. Per germline, CDR1 SGHVS and CDR2 FNYEAQ. CDR3 length: 15 amino acids. V shed 6 bases, J shed 4 bases, and the junction held 6 bases outside the gene matches. The CDR3 coding sequence is TGTGCCAGCAGTCACCCGGGACAGGGGTACAATGAGCAGTTCTTC. The encoded protein is CASSHPGQGYNEQFF. Full variable domain (outside the CDR3, taken from reference TRBV7-6 and TRBJ2-1): GAGVSQSPRYKVTKRGQDVALRCDPISGHVSLYWYRQALGQGPEFLTYFNYEAQQDKSGLPNDRFSAERPEGSISTLTIQRTEQRDSAMYRCASSHPGQGYNEQFFGPGTRLTVL.

This chain links TRBV28 with TRBJ2-7; D is unclear. The CDR3 consists of 13 residues. Trimming took 6 bases from V and 9 from J, leaving 18 bases between them. CDR1 is MDHEN and CDR2 is SYDVKM in the germline V gene. The CDR3, as DNA: TGTGCCAGCAGCTCCCCCGGAGCGCTGGGGCAGTACTTC. Its protein product is CASSSPGALGQYF.

This clone was seen once. The chain has TRBV29-1 and TRBJ1-2, with 9 bases that match TRBD1. CDR1 is SQVTM, CDR2 ANQGSEA, per germline. V lost 4 bases to trimming and J lost 2 bases; unmatched junction nucleotides: 5. The CDR3 totals 14 residues. The CDR3 reads CSVGPGTGNYGYTF. The CDR3 region has the DNA TGCAGCGTTGGCCCCGGGACAGGGAACTATGGCTACACCTTC.

The rearrangement uses TRBV10-2 and TRBJ2-3; 7 nucleotides line up with TRBD2. From germline, CDR1 is WSHSY and CDR2 SAAADI. The CDR3 extends over 14 amino acids. The V segment lost 4 bases and the J segment 6 bases; nucleotides outside the gene matches: 7. CDR3 sequence (DNA): TGCGCCAGCAGTGGTACTAGCGTTGGGGATACGCAGTATTTT. This gives the protein CASSGTSVGDTQYF.

The J gene is TRBJ2-1, the V gene TRBV6-5; D perhaps matches TRBD1 (5 bases). V shed 6 bases and J shed 4 bases, with 13 bases lying between them. Germline CDR1 reads MNHEY; CDR2 reads SVGAGI. The CDR3 covers 14 residues. Here the CDR3 DNA reads TGTGCCAGCAGCCCGGCGGACATTTACAATGAGCAGTTCTTC. Encoded protein: CASSPADIYNEQFF.

The chain joins TRBV7-2 to TRBJ2-7; D might be TRBD1 or TRBD2, each matching 5 bases. The germline V gene encodes CDR1 SGHTA and CDR2 FQGNSA. This CDR3 contains 16 residues. Trimming took off 1 base at V and 2 bases at J, with 15 bases between the two ends. Here the CDR3 reads CASSLVSRDPAYEQYF. In DNA, the CDR3 is TGTGCCAGCAGCTTAGTTTCCCGGGACCCTGCCTACGAGCAGTACTTC.

Worth noting for this clone: This sample also contains other DNA sequences that code for the same CDR3. The rearrangement links TRBV18 to TRBJ2-7; no firm D call. With 6 bases removed from V and 2 bases from J, the gap between germline ends came to 8 bases. The CDR3 has 12 amino acids. CDR1 and CDR2 (germline): KGHSH, LQKENI. Here the CDR3 reads CASSPLPYEQYF. The CDR3 DNA is TGTGCCAGCTCCCCATTGCCCTACGAGCAGTACTTC.

The J gene is TRBJ2-1, the V gene TRBV11-2, with 12 bases matching TRBD2. CDR1 SGHAT and CDR2 FQNNGV come from the germline V gene. The CDR3 length is 17 residues. After removal of 5 bases from V and 6 bases from J, the junction contained 11 bases not matched to a gene. The CDR3 nucleotides read TGTGCCAGCAGCCCCCGACTAGCGGGAGTGGGTTTCAATGAGCAGTTCTTC. Its protein is CASSPRLAGVGFNEQFF. Variable domain in full (rest from reference TRBV11-2 and TRBJ2-1): EAGVAQSPRYKIIEKRQSVAFWCNPISGHATLYWYQQILGQGPKLLIQFQNNGVVDDSQLPKDRFSAERLKGVDSTLKIQPAKLEDSAVYLCASSPRLAGVGFNEQFFGPGTRLTVL.

On this clone itself: This specimen includes other DNA sequences encoding the same CDR3. The chain employs TRBV7-3 and TRBJ2-7, with TRBD2 matching over 9 bases. The CDR3 totals 14 residues. Germline loops: CDR1 SGHTA, CDR2 FQGTGA. V lost 0 bases to trimming and J lost 3 bases; unmatched junction nucleotides: 0. This chain's CDR3 is CASSLTSGSYEQYF. In DNA form, the CDR3 reads TGTGCCAGCAGCTTAACTAGCGGGAGCTACGAGCAGTACTTC.

Here the CDR3 reads CASSGQGFNEQFF. CDR3 nucleotide sequence: TGTGCCAGCAGTGGACAGGGATTCAATGAGCAGTTCTTC. V usage is TRBV2 and J usage is TRBJ2-1; TRBD1 agrees at 7 bases. Trimming at V came to 4 bases and at J to 6 bases, leaving 3 bases not matched to a gene. Germline CDR1 is SNHLY and CDR2 is FYNNEI. The CDR3 is 13 amino acids.